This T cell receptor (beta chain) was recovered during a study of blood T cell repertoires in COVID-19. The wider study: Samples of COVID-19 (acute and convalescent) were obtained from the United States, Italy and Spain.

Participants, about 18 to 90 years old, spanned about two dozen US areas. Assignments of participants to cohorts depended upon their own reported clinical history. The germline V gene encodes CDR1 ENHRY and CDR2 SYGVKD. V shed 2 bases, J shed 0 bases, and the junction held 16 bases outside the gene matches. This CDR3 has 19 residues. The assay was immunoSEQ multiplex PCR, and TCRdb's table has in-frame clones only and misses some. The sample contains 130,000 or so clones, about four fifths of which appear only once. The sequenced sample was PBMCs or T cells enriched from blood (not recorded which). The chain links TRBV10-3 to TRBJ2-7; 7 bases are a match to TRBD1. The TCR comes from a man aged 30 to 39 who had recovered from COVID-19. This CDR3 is CAISEGGQHSPRISYEQYV. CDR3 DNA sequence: TGTGCCATCAGTGAGGGGGGACAGCATAGTCCCCGGATCTCCTACGAGCAGTACGTC.